The 9 T cell receptor beta chains reported below all come from one sample, sequenced in a study of cytomegalovirus exposure and HLA in healthy donors. PCR employed 60 Vbeta and 13 Jbeta primers. Produced via immunoSEQ multiplex PCR; TCRdb's table is partial and in-frame only. The sample gives 85,000 to 100,000 clones, 60% to 80% of which show up once; about 7% is in the top ten. The specimen sequenced was PBMCs. The receptors here all came from a man aged 45-65 years in good health and CMV-seropositive.

The CDR3 bases are TGTGCCAGCAGCTTCTCAGGGGGCTATTCTGGAAACACCATATATTTT. Its translation: CASSFSGGYSGNTIYF. The gene calls are TRBV7-2 and TRBJ1-3; 8 bases agree with TRBD1. The CDR3 is made up of 16 amino acids. Trimming removed 3 bases from V and 1 base from J; junction bases left unmatched: 5. Looked up from germline, CDR1 is SGHTA and CDR2 is FQGNSA.

The gene calls are TRBV9 and TRBJ2-1, with a tentative D call TRBD1 (5 bases). CDR1 SGDLS and CDR2 YYNGEE come from the germline V gene. Trimming removed 0 bases from V and 7 bases from J, with 17 bases in between. This CDR3 comprises 16 residues. The CDR3 DNA reads TGTGCCAGCAGCGTAGGTGGCGCCATGGGGCAAAATGAGCAGTTCTTC. This sequence encodes CASSVGGAMGQNEQFF.

This clone was seen once. The V call is TRBV27, the J call TRBJ1-6; 11 positions agree with TRBD1. V lost 6 bases and J lost 0; bases outside the gene matches: 10. CDR3 length: 19 amino acids. Germline V CDR1 and CDR2: MNHEY, SMNVEV (reference sequence). The DNA for the CDR3 is TGTGCCAGCAGGGCCGGGACAGGGGGGGCGAACTCCTATAATTCACCCCTCCACTTT. Its translation: CASRAGTGGANSYNSPLHF.

This rearrangement joins TRBV6-5 to TRBJ2-1, with 12 positions matching TRBD1. Germline CDR1 reads MNHEY; CDR2 reads SVGAGI. After removal of 2 bases from V and 7 bases from J, the junction contained 3 bases not matched to a gene. The CDR3 spans 15 residues. CDR3 residues: CASSYGTGGRNEQFF. The CDR3 DNA is TGTGCCAGCAGTTACGGGACAGGGGGCAGAAATGAGCAGTTCTTC.

This chain links TRBV28 with TRBJ1-4; 9 nucleotides agree with TRBD1. This CDR3 comprises 15 residues. Germline trimming cut 6 bases from V and 7 bases from J; bases unmatched to any gene: 9. Germline V CDR1 and CDR2: MDHEN, SYDVKM. Here the CDR3 DNA reads TGTGCCAGCAGCTATAATACAGGGGGCAGTGAAAAACTGTTTTTT. Protein sequence: CASSYNTGGSEKLFF.

As DNA, the CDR3 is TGTGCCAGCTCACCACCGTCAGGGTGGAATGAGCAGTTCTTC. Its protein product is CASSPPSGWNEQFF. This sequence joins TRBV18 and TRBJ2-1; possibly TRBD1 for D (5 bases). CDR1 is KGHSH and CDR2 is LQKENI in the germline V gene. Trimming removed 0 bases from V and 7 bases from J, with 10 bases in between. This CDR3 spans 14 amino acids.

For this clone: The same CDR3 is also encoded by other DNA sequences in this sample. The chain links TRBV18 to TRBJ2-1; 10 bases align to TRBD2. The CDR3 runs to 14 residues. Germline CDR1 and CDR2: KGHSH and LQKENI. The V and J ends lost 5 bases and 3 bases, in that order; junction bases with no gene match: 1. The DNA for the CDR3 is TGTGCCAGCTCATTAGCGGGGGGCTACAATGAGCAGTTCTTC. It yields the protein CASSLAGGYNEQFF.

The gene calls are TRBV5-4 and TRBJ1-2; TRBD1 agrees at 7 bases. This CDR3 is built from 11 residues. J lost 13 bases, V lost 2 bases, and 5 bases had no gene match. Germline V CDR1 and CDR2: SGHNT, YYREEE (reference sequence). The CDR3 sequence: CASSFDREVTF. CDR3 DNA: TGTGCCAGCAGCTTTGACAGGGAAGTCACCTTC. The entire variable domain, with the rest obtained from reference TRBV5-4 and TRBJ1-2, is as follows: ETGVTQSPTHLIKTRGQQVTLRCSSQSGHNTVSWYQQALGQGPQFIFQYYREEENGRGNFPPRFSGLQFPNYSSELNVNALELDDSALYLCASSFDREVTFGSGTRLTVV.

DNA for the CDR3: TGTGCCATCGCCCGAGCGGGGAACCCGGCAAACTATGGCTACACCTTC. It specifies CAIARAGNPANYGYTF. The chain employs TRBV10-3 and TRBJ1-2; D is undetermined. This CDR3 spans 16 amino acids. Germline values: CDR1 ENHRY, CDR2 SYGVKD. V lost 8 bases, J lost 2 bases, and 21 bases lay in between.